Presented here are 9 T cell receptor beta chains from one specimen sequenced in a study of blood T cell repertoires in COVID-19. Assay: immunoSEQ multiplex PCR; the TCRdb copy retains only in-frame clones and omits some. The table records some 250,000 clones, approximately 84% of them present only once. The sequencing input was peripheral blood. These receptors were obtained from a woman aged 25 to 45 who had recovered from COVID-19.

The chain employs TRBV4-2 and TRBJ2-1, with D tentatively TRBD2 (7 bases). Germline CDR1 is LGHNA and CDR2 is YNFKEQ. The CDR3 contains 13 residues. V was trimmed by 1 base and J by 8 bases, leaving 9 bases between them. CDR3 residues: CASSQGGGDEQFF. CDR3 nucleotides: TGTGCCAGCAGCCAAGGGGGGGGCGATGAGCAGTTCTTC.

Only one count was recorded for this clone. The chain uses TRBV4-1 and TRBJ1-4, with 9 bases that match TRBD1. Trimming took 0 bases from V and 5 from J; bases not matched to a gene: 13. This CDR3 region has 19 residues. Germline CDR1 MGHRA, CDR2 YSYEKL. DNA of the CDR3: TGCGCCAGCAGCCAAGAAAGGGCCTCGGGGACAGGGATAAATGAAAAACTGTTTTTT. Translated, it gives CASSQERASGTGINEKLFF.

The chain is built from TRBV7-9 and TRBJ2-3; 9 positions match TRBD2. This CDR3 contains 16 residues. Germline trimming cut 0 bases from V and 2 bases from J; bases unmatched to any gene: 3. CDR1 is SEHNR and CDR2 is FQNEAQ in the germline V gene (reference sequence). CDR3 bases: TGTGCCAGCAGCTTAGCGCTAGCGGGGATCACAGATACGCAGTATTTT. It translates to CASSLALAGITDTQYF.

This clone showed up just once. V gene TRBV4-1 combines with J gene TRBJ2-1; TRBD2 matches 12 bases. This CDR3 is built from 17 residues. Germline assignment: CDR1 MGHRA and CDR2 YSYEKL. Trimming at V came to 6 bases and at J to 0 bases, leaving 6 bases not matched to a gene. The DNA of the CDR3 is TGCGCCAGCAGTCCCACTAGCGGGGGGCCCTCCTACAATGAGCAGTTCTTC. This codes for CASSPTSGGPSYNEQFF.

The V call is TRBV4-2, the J call TRBJ2-2; TRBD2 agrees at 9 bases. V was clipped by 4 bases and J by 3 bases; unmatched bases: 9. In germline, CDR1 is LGHNA, CDR2 YNFKEQ. The CDR3 totals 17 residues. The CDR3 loop is CASSPDLGGGDTGELFF. CDR3 DNA: TGTGCCAGCAGCCCCGACCTGGGCGGGGGGGACACCGGGGAGCTGTTTTTT.

This chain joins TRBV7-6 and TRBJ1-3, with TRBD1 matching over 10 bases. The CDR3 is 20 amino acids. J gave up 0 bases and V 5 bases, and 16 bases lay outside the gene matches. Germline V gene data show CDR1 as SGHVS and CDR2 as FNYEAQ. The chain's CDR3 is CASSEGQGPRTPISGNTIYF. CDR3 nucleotide sequence: TGTGCCAGCAGCGAGGGACAGGGGCCGCGAACACCAATCTCTGGAAACACCATATATTTT.

This chain uses TRBV6-4 with TRBJ1-1; 10 bases align to TRBD1. CDR1 and CDR2 from the germline V gene are MRHNA and SNTAGT. V gave up 6 bases and J gave up 4 bases; unmatched junction bases: 8. The length of the CDR3 is 15 residues. CDR3 nucleotide sequence: TGTGCCAGCAGATACCGGGACAGGGGATTCACTGAAGCTTTCTTT. Protein: CASRYRDRGFTEAFF.

The chain has TRBV5-1 and TRBJ2-1; D remains unclear. The CDR3 is 14 amino acids. The germline V gene encodes CDR1 SGHRS and CDR2 YFSETQ. Deletions cut 3 bases from V and 3 bases from J, with 10 bases between. This CDR3 reads CASSSEDFYNEQFF. CDR3 in DNA: TGCGCCAGCAGCTCCGAGGATTTCTACAATGAGCAGTTCTTC.

The V gene is TRBV5-1, the J gene TRBJ1-2, with 7 positions matching TRBD1. Trimming removed 4 bases from V and 8 bases from J; junction bases left unmatched: 11. The length of the CDR3 is 14 residues. Germline loops: CDR1 SGHRS, CDR2 YFSETQ. Here the CDR3 DNA reads TGCGCCAGCAGCCAAGCGACAGGGAAGAAGGGCTACACCTTC. It specifies CASSQATGKKGYTF.